This is a list of T cell receptor beta chains from one sample in a study of T-cell memory formation after mild COVID-19. TCRdb itself ran the 5' RACE reads through MiXCR, one entry per CDR3 protein. The table records approximately 190,000 distinct CDR3 sequences, approximately 20% of them present only once. Specimen: PBMCs or a T cell subset sorted from them (not recorded which). These receptor sequences come from an adult woman who had mild COVID-19 (a few samples of this study predate the infection). Cell type and time point are not known. Each CDR3 is given with its conserved first and last residue. Each record gives: D gene, J gene, V gene, clone size, CDR3 DNA, CDR3 protein. A D gene is named only where the DNA matches it firmly. Size is omitted from some rows. Given values are once, few, many or a class for expanded clones.

NA TRBJ2-5 TRBV24-1 many TGTGCCACCAGTGACCCGGACTACCTGGAGACCCAGTACTTC CATSDPDYLETQYF
NA TRBJ1-1 TRBV5-8 NA TGTGCCAGCAGCTTGGGATGGGGAGATACTGAAGCTTTCTTT CASSLGWGDTEAFF
NA TRBJ2-7 TRBV10-3 many TGTGCCATCAGTGACGGAAACTACGAGCAGTACTTC CAISDGNYEQYF
TRBD2 TRBJ2-1 TRBV12-3/TRBV12-4 NA TGTGCCAGCAGCTCTCTTTCTAGCGGCCAGCAGTTCTTC CASSSLSSGQQFF
TRBD2 TRBJ2-5 TRBV9 few TGTGCCAGCAGCCCACTTCGGTACGGGGGGGCCTGGGAGACCCAGTACTTC CASSPLRYGGAWETQYF
NA TRBJ1-1 TRBV29-1 NA TGCAGCGTTTCTCGGGGTATGAACACTGAAGCTTTCTTT CSVSRGMNTEAFF
NA TRBJ1-3 TRBV29-1 NA TGCAGCGTTGAAGATCTAAAGGATAGCTCTGGAAACACCATATATTTT CSVEDLKDSSGNTIYF
NA TRBJ1-1 TRBV29-1 NA TGCAGCGTTGATTCGAGGCGGATGAACACTGAAGCTTTCTTT CSVDSRRMNTEAFF
NA TRBJ1-5 TRBV6-5 NA TGTGCCAGCAGTTACGACAGCTTAAATCAGCCCCAGCATTTT CASSYDSLNQPQHF
TRBD1 TRBJ1-5 TRBV20-1 many TGCAGTGCTATCCCCGGACAGGCGTCCGCCCAAAGGCCCCAGCATTTT CSAIPGQASAQRPQHF
NA TRBJ2-3 TRBV5-1 NA TGCGCCAGCAGCTTGGTAGCAGAGAACACAGATACGCAGTATTTT CASSLVAENTDTQYF
TRBD1 TRBJ2-1 TRBV7-9 NA TGTGCCAGCAGCCTACGCCACCCCGGGACAGGGCTGTTGAATGAGCAGTTCTTC CASSLRHPGTGLLNEQFF
TRBD2 TRBJ2-1 TRBV4-2 few TGTGCCAGCAGCCATCATAAGCGGGGGGTCTCCTACAATGAGCAGTTCTTC CASSHHKRGVSYNEQFF
TRBD2 TRBJ2-3 TRBV27 NA TGTGCCAGCAGGTCCGGGGGGGCGGGCACAGATACGCAGTATTTT CASRSGGAGTDTQYF
NA TRBJ1-1 TRBV5-1 NA TGCGCCAGCAGCCTCCGGTGGGGGGATTTGGCTTTCTTT CASSLRWGDLAFF
NA TRBJ1-5 TRBV20-1 NA TGCAGTGCTAGGGCGGTAGGGGAGAGCAATCAGCCCCAGCATTTT CSARAVGESNQPQHF
NA TRBJ2-2 TRBV27 few TGTGCCAGCAGCCCAGGGACCGGGGAGCTGTTTTTT CASSPGTGELFF
NA TRBJ2-2 TRBV15 few TGTGCCACCAGCAGAGATTTACGGGATGGAGGGACCGGGGAGCTGTTTTTT CATSRDLRDGGTGELFF
NA TRBJ2-5 TRBV10-3 many TGTGCCATCAGTGACTCGAGAGCCCCCTCTCCGTACTTC CAISDSRAPSPYF
NA TRBJ2-3 TRBV18 few TGTGCCAGCTCACCATCGACCAGCGGCACAGATACGCAGTATTTT CASSPSTSGTDTQYF
TRBD2 TRBJ2-1 TRBV24-1 NA TGTGCCACCAGTGAACCAGCGGGAGATGCTTACAATGAGCAGTTCTTC CATSEPAGDAYNEQFF
TRBD1 TRBJ1-2 TRBV5-6 many TGTGCCAGCAGCGTCTACAGGGGGCCGCGGTATGGCTACACCTTC CASSVYRGPRYGYTF
TRBD1 TRBJ1-4 TRBV6-5 NA TGTGCCAGCAGTTACTCCGGGACAGGGAATGAAAAACTGTTTTTT CASSYSGTGNEKLFF
NA TRBJ2-1 TRBV11-1 NA TGTGCCAGCAGCGCAGGGGAAACTGGGTTCTTC CASSAGETGFF
TRBD2 TRBJ2-3 TRBV6-5 few TGTGCCAGCAGCCGAGCAGCGGGAGGATGGGATACGCAGTATTTT CASSRAAGGWDTQYF
TRBD1 TRBJ1-5 TRBV4-3 few TGCGCCAGCAGCCAACCGGGGACAGGGTGCAATCAGCCCCAGCATTTT CASSQPGTGCNQPQHF
TRBD1 TRBJ2-7 TRBV3-1 many TGTGCCAGCAGCCAAGAGTCTCGGACAGGGCACTACGAGCAGTACTTC CASSQESRTGHYEQYF
NA TRBJ1-5 TRBV25-1 NA TGTGCCAGCAGTGAAAAGCACAGCGTTAGCAATCAGCCCCAGCATTTT CASSEKHSVSNQPQHF
TRBD1 TRBJ1-1 TRBV29-1 NA TGCAGCGTCCTGTTTGGGACAGGGAGTGAAGCTTTCTTT CSVLFGTGSEAFF
NA TRBJ1-1 TRBV28 NA TGTGCCAGCAGTTCGTCAGCCAGGCATGGGGTTGAAGCTTTCTTT CASSSSARHGVEAFF
NA TRBJ1-6 TRBV20-1 NA TGCAGTGCTAGCCGGGGCCGGGGGACTACGGCCCTCCACTTT CSASRGRGTTALHF
TRBD2 TRBJ2-7 TRBV7-8 NA TGTGCCAGCAGCTTAGATGTTTTTTCGGGGGGCTACGAGCAGTACTTC CASSLDVFSGGYEQYF
NA TRBJ1-6 TRBV10-3 few TGTGCCATCGCCCGGGACGGTGATAATTCACCCCTCCACTTT CAIARDGDNSPLHF
NA TRBJ2-7 TRBV5-1 NA TGCGCCAGCAGCTCAGAACCGGGGTCCTACGAGCAGTACTTC CASSSEPGSYEQYF
NA TRBJ1-1 TRBV5-1 NA TGCGCCAGCTCTCCCTTGGCGGGATCGGCCACTGAAGCTTTCTTT CASSPLAGSATEAFF
TRBD1 TRBJ1-6 TRBV20-1 few TGCAGTGCCGCAACCGGGACAGGATATAATTCACCCCTCCACTTT CSAATGTGYNSPLHF
NA TRBJ1-4 TRBV9 NA TGTGCCAGCAGCGGAGGGGACAACCCGCATGAAAAACTGTTTTTT CASSGGDNPHEKLFF
NA TRBJ2-7 TRBV11-1 few TGTGCCAGCAGGCAAACCCGGGACGGCGAGCAGTACTTC CASRQTRDGEQYF
NA TRBJ2-4 TRBV30 NA TGTGCCTGGAGTGGACAGACGCCCTACATTCAGTACTTC CAWSGQTPYIQYF
NA TRBJ1-5 TRBV20-1 NA TGCAGTGCTAGCAACAGCAATCAGCCCCAGCATTTT CSASNSNQPQHF
NA TRBJ2-2 TRBV3-1 NA TGTGCCAGCAGAATCGGGACTCCCGGGGAGCTGTTTTTT CASRIGTPGELFF
NA TRBJ2-5 TRBV12-3/TRBV12-4 medium-sized TGTGCCAGCAGTTTGCCCCGGACTCAAGAGACCCAGTACTTC CASSLPRTQETQYF
NA TRBJ2-7 TRBV7-2 NA TGTGCCAGCAGCTTATTTCTCTCTCTCGAGCAGTACTTC CASSLFLSLEQYF
TRBD2 TRBJ2-1 TRBV6-6 NA TGTGCCAGCAGTCCATTAATAGCGGGAACATCCTACAATGAGCAGTTCTTC CASSPLIAGTSYNEQFF
NA TRBJ1-6 TRBV2 NA TGTGCCAGCAGTAGACAGGCAGGGGCCCTCCACTTT CASSRQAGALHF
NA TRBJ1-1 TRBV10-3 few TGTGCCATCAGGAGACAGGTGGACACTGAAGCTTTCTTT CAIRRQVDTEAFF